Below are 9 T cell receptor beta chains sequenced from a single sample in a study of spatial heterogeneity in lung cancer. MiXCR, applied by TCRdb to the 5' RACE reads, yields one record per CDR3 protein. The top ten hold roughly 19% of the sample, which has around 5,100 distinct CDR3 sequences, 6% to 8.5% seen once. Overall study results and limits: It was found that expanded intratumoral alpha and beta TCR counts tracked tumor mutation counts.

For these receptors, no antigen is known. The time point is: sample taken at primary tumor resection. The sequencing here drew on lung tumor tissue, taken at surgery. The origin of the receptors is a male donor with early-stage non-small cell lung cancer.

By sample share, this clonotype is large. The CDR3 DNA sequence: TGTGCCAGCAGCTTAGCAGGGAGTTACTACGAGCAGTACTTC. It translates to CASSLAGSYYEQYF. The chain couples TRBV7-2 to TRBJ2-7; perhaps TRBD2 as D (5 bases). The CDR3 spans 14 residues. Trimming took off 0 bases at V and 3 bases at J, with 9 bases between the two ends. From germline, CDR1 is SGHTA and CDR2 FQGNSA.

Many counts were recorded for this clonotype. CDR3 sequence: CASSLWLGVYNEQFF. As DNA, the CDR3 is TGTGCCAGCAGCTTATGGTTAGGGGTCTACAATGAGCAGTTCTTC. The chain joins TRBV7-9 to TRBJ2-1; TRBD1 is a possible D gene (5 bases). V lost 2 bases and J lost 3, with 11 bases in between. Germline assignment: CDR1 SEHNR and CDR2 FQNEAQ (reference sequence). The CDR3 length is 15 residues.

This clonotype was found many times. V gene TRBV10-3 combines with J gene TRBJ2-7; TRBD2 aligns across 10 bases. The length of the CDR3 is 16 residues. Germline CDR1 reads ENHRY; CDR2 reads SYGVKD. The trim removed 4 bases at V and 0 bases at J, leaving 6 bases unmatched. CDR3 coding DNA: TGTGCCATCAGTGGGGCTAGCGGGAGAGGCTCCTACGAGCAGTACTTC. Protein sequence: CAISGASGRGSYEQYF.

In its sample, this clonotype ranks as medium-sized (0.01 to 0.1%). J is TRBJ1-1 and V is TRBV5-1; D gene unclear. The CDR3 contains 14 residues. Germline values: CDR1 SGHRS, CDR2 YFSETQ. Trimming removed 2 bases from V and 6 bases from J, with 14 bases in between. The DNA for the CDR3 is TGCGCCAGCAGCTTAGCGGGTATTGGTGCTGAAGCTTTCTTT. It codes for CASSLAGIGAEAFF.

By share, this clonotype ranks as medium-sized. The CDR3 nucleotides are TGTGCCAGCAGCTTAGACAGCTACACCGGGGAGCTGTTTTTT. Protein sequence: CASSLDSYTGELFF. The rearrangement joins TRBV7-9 to TRBJ2-2; no reliable D call. The CDR3 has 14 amino acids. Germline V gene data show CDR1 as SEHNR and CDR2 as FQNEAQ (reference sequence). Trimming left V 1 base short and J 3 bases short, with 6 bases between.

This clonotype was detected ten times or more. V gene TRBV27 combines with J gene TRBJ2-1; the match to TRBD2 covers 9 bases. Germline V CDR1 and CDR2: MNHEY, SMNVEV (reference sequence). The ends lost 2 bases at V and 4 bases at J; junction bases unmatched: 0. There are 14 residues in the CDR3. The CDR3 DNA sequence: TGTGCCAGCAGTTTAGCGGGGGGGTACAATGAGCAGTTCTTC. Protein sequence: CASSLAGGYNEQFF.

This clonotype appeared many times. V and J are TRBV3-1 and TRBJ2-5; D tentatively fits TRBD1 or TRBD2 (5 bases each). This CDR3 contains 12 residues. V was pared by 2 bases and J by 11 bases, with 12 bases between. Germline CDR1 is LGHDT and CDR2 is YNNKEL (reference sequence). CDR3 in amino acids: CASSQLRDRQYF. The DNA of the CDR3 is TGTGCCAGCAGCCAACTCCGGGACCGGCAGTACTTC.

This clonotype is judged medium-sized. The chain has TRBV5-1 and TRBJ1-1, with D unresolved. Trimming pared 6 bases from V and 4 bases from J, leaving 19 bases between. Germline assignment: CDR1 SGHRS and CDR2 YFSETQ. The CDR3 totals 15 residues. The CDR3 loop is CASTPSEGEGTEAFF. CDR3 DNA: TGCGCCAGCACCCCAAGCGAGGGCGAGGGCACTGAAGCTTTCTTT. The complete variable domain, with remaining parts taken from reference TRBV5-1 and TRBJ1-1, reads KAGVTQTPRYLIKTRGQQVTLSCSPISGHRSVSWYQQTPGQGLQFLFEYFSETQRNKGNFPGRFSGRQFSNSRSEMNVSTLELGDSALYLCASTPSEGEGTEAFFGQGTRLTVV.

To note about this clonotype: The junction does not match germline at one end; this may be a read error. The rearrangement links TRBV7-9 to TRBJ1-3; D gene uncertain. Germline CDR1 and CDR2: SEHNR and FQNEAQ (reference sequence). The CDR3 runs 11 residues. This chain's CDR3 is CASSWGNIIYF. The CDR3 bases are TGTGCCAGCAGTTGGGGAAACATCATATATTTT.